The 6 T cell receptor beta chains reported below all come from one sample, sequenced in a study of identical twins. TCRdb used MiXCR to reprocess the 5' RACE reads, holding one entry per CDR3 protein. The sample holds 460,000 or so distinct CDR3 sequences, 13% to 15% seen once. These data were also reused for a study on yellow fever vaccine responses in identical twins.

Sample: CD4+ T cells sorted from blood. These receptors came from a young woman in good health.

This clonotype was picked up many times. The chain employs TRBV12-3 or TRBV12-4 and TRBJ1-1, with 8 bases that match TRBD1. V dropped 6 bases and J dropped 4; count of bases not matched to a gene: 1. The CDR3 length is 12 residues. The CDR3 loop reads CASRTGGTEAFF. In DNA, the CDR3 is TGTGCCAGCAGAACAGGGGGCACTGAAGCTTTCTTT.

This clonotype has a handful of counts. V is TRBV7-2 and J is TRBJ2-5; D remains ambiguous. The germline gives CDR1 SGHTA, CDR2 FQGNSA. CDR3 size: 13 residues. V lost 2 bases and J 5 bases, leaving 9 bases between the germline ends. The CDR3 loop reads CASSLTPRETQYF. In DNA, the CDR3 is TGTGCCAGCAGCTTAACCCCCCGGGAGACCCAGTACTTC.

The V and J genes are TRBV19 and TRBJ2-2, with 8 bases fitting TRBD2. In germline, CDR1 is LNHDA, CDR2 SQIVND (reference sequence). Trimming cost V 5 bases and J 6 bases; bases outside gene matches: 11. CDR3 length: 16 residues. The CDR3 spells CASSPRGGAKAGELFF. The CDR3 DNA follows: TGTGCCAGTAGTCCCCGGGGGGGGGCGAAGGCCGGGGAGCTGTTTTTT.

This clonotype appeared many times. The CDR3 loop reads CASSPRQGYEQFF. The CDR3 nucleotides read TGTGCCAGCAGCCCCAGACAGGGCTATGAGCAGTTCTTC. The chain combines TRBV3-1 with TRBJ2-1, with 7 bases lining up with TRBD1. Germline trimming cut 4 bases from V and 8 bases from J; bases unmatched to any gene: 5. The CDR3 runs to 13 residues. The germline CDR1 and CDR2 sequences are LGHDT and YNNKEL (reference sequence).

CDR3 nucleotide sequence: TGTGCCAGCAGCCAAGATTTAGGAGGAAGTGGGGCCAACGTCCTGACTTTC. This codes for CASSQDLGGSGANVLTF. The chain carries TRBV4-2 and TRBJ2-6; TRBD2 is a possible D gene (5 bases). The V end was cut by 0 bases, the J end by 3 bases, with 12 bases between. The CDR3 is made up of 17 amino acids. Looked up from germline, CDR1 is LGHNA and CDR2 is YNFKEQ.

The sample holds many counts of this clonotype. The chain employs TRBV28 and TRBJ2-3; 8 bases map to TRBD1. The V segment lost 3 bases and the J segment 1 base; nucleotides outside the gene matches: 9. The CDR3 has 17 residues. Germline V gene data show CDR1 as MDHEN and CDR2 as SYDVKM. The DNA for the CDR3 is TGTGCCAGCAGTTTTTTGGACAGGGCAGGGGGCACAGATACGCAGTATTTT. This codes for CASSFLDRAGGTDTQYF.